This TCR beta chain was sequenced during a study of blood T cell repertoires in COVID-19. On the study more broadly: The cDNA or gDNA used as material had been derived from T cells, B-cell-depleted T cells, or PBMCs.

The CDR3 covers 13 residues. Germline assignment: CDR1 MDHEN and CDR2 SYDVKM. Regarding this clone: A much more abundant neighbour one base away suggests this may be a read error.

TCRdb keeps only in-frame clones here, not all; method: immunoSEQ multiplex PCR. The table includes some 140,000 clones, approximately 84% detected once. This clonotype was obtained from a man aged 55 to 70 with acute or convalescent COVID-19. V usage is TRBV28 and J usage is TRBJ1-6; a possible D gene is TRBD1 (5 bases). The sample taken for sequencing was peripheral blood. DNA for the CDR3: TGTGTCAGCAGACCGGAGGGGCGTTCACCCCTCCACTTT. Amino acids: CVSRPEGRSPLHF.